This TCR beta chain stems from a study of vaccination effects on CD4 cells after COVID-19. Study-level information: All participants had two doses of either the BNT162b2 or mRNA-1273 vaccine.

Libraries were prepared by immunoSEQ multiplex PCR; TCRdb keeps only in-frame clonotypes and omits some of them. The data show 50,000 to 65,000 clones, 80% seen once. Regarding this clone: What it recognizes is unknown.

Sequencing in the ViraFEST assay came after antigen-specific CD4+ T cells had been expanded with viral peptide pools, which were used to stimulate PBMC. Subsequent to roughly 9 days of culture, CD4+ T cells were isolated. In the vaccine recipients, nucleocapsid antibodies were negative and there was no prior SARS-CoV-2 infection. The starting material was CD4+ T cells from PBMCs cultured with HCoV-229E spike peptides, obtained before COVID-19 vaccination. The receptor was isolated from a human donor who received a COVID-19 vaccine.

The CDR3 spells CAISLGQGVKETQYF. Here the CDR3 DNA reads TGTGCCATCAGTCTAGGACAGGGGGTAAAAGAGACCCAGTACTTC. The chain links TRBV10-3 to TRBJ2-5; 10 nucleotides line up with TRBD1. Germline loops: CDR1 ENHRY, CDR2 SYGVKD. The CDR3 loop spans 15 amino acids. V trimming: 5 bases; J trimming: 3 bases; junction bases outside the gene matches: 6.